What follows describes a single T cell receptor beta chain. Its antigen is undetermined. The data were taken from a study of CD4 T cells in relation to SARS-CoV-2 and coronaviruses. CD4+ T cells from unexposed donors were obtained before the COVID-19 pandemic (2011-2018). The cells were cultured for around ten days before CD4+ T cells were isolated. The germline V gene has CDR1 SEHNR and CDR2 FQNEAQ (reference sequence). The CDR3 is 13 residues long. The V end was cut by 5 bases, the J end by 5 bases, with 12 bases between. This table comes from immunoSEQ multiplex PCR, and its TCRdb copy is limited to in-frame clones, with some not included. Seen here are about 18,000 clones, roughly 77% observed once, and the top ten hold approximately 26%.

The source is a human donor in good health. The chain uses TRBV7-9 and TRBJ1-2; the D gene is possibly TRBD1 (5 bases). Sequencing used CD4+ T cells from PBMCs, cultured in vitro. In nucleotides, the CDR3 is TGTGCCAGCAGCCCCGGGGCCGGATATGGCTACACCTTC. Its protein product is CASSPGAGYGYTF. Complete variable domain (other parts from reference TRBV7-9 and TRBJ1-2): DTGVSQNPRHKITKRGQNVTFRCDPISEHNRLYWYRQTLGQGPEFLTYFQNEAQLEKSRLLSDRFSAERPKGSFSTLEIQRTEQGDSAMYLCASSPGAGYGYTFGSGTRLTVV.